This T cell receptor beta chain appears in the sequencing data of a study of cytotoxic CD8 clonotypes in ibrutinib-treated CLL. Background on the study: Roughly 10 relapsed/refractory, about 14 treatment-naive; approximately 18 IGHV unmutated.

This clone was counted between two and nine times. Its antigen is not known. The V and J ends lost 6 bases and 14 bases respectively, with 16 bases between them. The CDR3 is 12 amino acids. Germline-derived CDR1 and CDR2 are PRHDT and FYEKMQ (reference sequence). Broader study findings: An increase in clonality occurred at ibrutinib response, followed by a return toward baseline at progression.

Deep sequencing aimed at 1 in 200,000 to 1 in 1 million T cells' resolution. Measured with immunoSEQ multiplex PCR; TCRdb has only the in-frame clones, and not every one. The table shows roughly 180,000 clones, with about 72% occurring only once. Sample: PBMCs, taken after 24 months of ibrutinib treatment. The chain links TRBV13 to TRBJ1-4; D remains ambiguous. This receptor was taken from a human donor with chronic lymphocytic leukemia. The CDR3 loop reads CASSSSPGGLFF. CDR3 nucleotides: TGTGCCAGCAGTTCTTCCCCGGGAGGGCTGTTTTTT.